The clone carrying this T cell receptor beta chain was detected a few times. Per germline, CDR1 MNHEY and CDR2 SVGAGI. Trimming took 6 bases from V and 5 from J; bases not matched to a gene: 6. The CDR3 spans 14 residues. This sample is drawn from a study of blood T cells in healthy people across ages. Next came a second PCR, run for about 7 to 12 cycles, which used a sample-barcoded 5' primer along with a J-beta primer mix. TCRdb reanalysed the 5' RACE reads using MiXCR and keeps one entry per CDR3 protein. Among 650,000 to 900,000 distinct CDR3 sequences listed, 62% were seen once. Sequenced material: blood. The chain uses TRBV6-5 and TRBJ1-1; 10 bases match TRBD1. This TCR was recovered from a man aged 25 to 40 in good health. The CDR3 sequence is CASRPDRGRTEAFF. The CDR3 coding sequence is TGTGCCAGCAGGCCTGACAGGGGGCGGACTGAAGCTTTCTTT.